Listed here are 27 T cell receptor beta chains from one sample, sequenced in a study of shared clonotypes between healthy human individuals. Sequencing used immunoSEQ multiplex PCR; TCRdb keeps in-frame clones, though not all of them. The data contain millions of clones, around 94% of them singletons. Sequencing was carried out using naive CD4+ T cells sorted from blood. The subset denotes: CD45RA+ positively selected. All receptors come from a man in his late teens or twenties in good health.

The chain couples TRBV7-2 to TRBJ2-3; D unclear. The CDR3 is 14 amino acids. The V end was cut by 1 base, the J end by 4 bases, with 9 bases between. Germline V lookup: CDR1 SGHTA, CDR2 FQGNSA. The CDR3 loop is CASSLVRLADTQYF. The CDR3 DNA reads TGTGCCAGCAGCTTAGTCCGTCTTGCAGATACGCAGTATTTT.

V gene TRBV9 combines with J gene TRBJ1-6; no clear D gene. The CDR3 extends over 14 amino acids. Germline V gene sequence: CDR1 SGDLS, CDR2 YYNGEE. The V and J ends lost 0 bases and 7 bases respectively, with 8 bases between them. DNA of the CDR3: TGTGCCAGCAGCGTAGGGCCAGCGAATTCACCCCTCCACTTT. The encoded protein is CASSVGPANSPLHF.

This clone was counted only a few times. The chain recombines TRBV6-5 with TRBJ2-7; no firm D call. The V end lost 6 bases, the J end lost 7 bases, and 10 bases lay between the germline ends. Germline CDR1 MNHEY, CDR2 SVGAGI. This CDR3 has 11 residues. CDR3 DNA sequence: TGTGCCAGCAGACGCAGAGAGGAGCAGTACTTC. This gives the protein CASRRREEQYF.

Notes on this clone: This sample also contains other DNA sequences that code for the same CDR3. V is TRBV28 and J is TRBJ1-2, with D possibly being TRBD1 (6 bases). The V and J ends lost 3 bases and 7 bases respectively, with 9 bases between them. This CDR3 comprises 12 residues. Looked up from germline, CDR1 is MDHEN and CDR2 is SYDVKM. CDR3 loop: CASSLGGLGYTF. The DNA for the CDR3 is TGTGCCAGCAGTTTGGGGGGCCTTGGCTACACCTTC.

J is TRBJ2-7 and V is TRBV11-2, with D possibly called TRBD1 or TRBD2 (5 bases each). The CDR3 is 15 residues long. Germline CDR1 is SGHAT and CDR2 is FQNNGV. Trimming pared 5 bases from V and 0 bases from J, leaving 14 bases between. The CDR3: CASSNPRESSYEQYF. The CDR3 DNA is TGTGCCAGCAGCAACCCCAGGGAGAGCTCCTACGAGCAGTACTTC. The full variable domain, in which reference TRBV11-2 and TRBJ2-7 provide the parts outside the CDR3, is EAGVAQSPRYKIIEKRQSVAFWCNPISGHATLYWYQQILGQGPKLLIQFQNNGVVDDSQLPKDRFSAERLKGVDSTLKIQPAKLEDSAVYLCASSNPRESSYEQYFGPGTRLTVT.

This clone has just a few counts. V gene TRBV10-3 combines with J gene TRBJ1-1; TRBD1 agrees at 7 bases. CDR3 length equals 15 residues. Losses at the gene ends were 0 bases for V and 2 bases for J; bases not matched to a gene: 3. Germline-derived CDR1 and CDR2 are ENHRY and SYGVKD. The CDR3 nucleotides are TGTGCCATCAGTGAGTCGGGACAGAGCAACACTGAAGCTTTCTTT. Protein: CAISESGQSNTEAFF.

About this clone itself: Sequence at one end of the junction differs from germline and may be a read error. The V gene is TRBV6-1, the J gene TRBJ1-5; 7 bases line up with TRBD1. Per the germline V gene, CDR1 is MNHNS and CDR2 is SASEGT. CDR3 size: 12 residues. The CDR3 loop reads CASGGREGALDF. The CDR3 coding sequence is TGTGCCAGCGGGGGCCGAGAGGGGGCTTTGGATTTT.

The chain carries TRBV6-1 and TRBJ2-7; TRBD1 matches 10 bases. The germline CDR1 and CDR2 sequences are MNHNS and SASEGT. V shed 3 bases and J 3 bases; nucleotides not matched to a gene: 5. The CDR3 spans 15 residues. The DNA for the CDR3 is TGTGCCAGCAGTGAGGGGGGGACAGGGGTCTACGAGCAGTACTTC. As protein: CASSEGGTGVYEQYF.

This clone is a singleton in its sample. J is TRBJ2-7 and V is TRBV7-2; 8 nucleotides line up with TRBD2. There are 16 residues in the CDR3. Germline assignment: CDR1 SGHTA and CDR2 FQGNSA. V lost 5 bases and J lost 1; bases outside the gene matches: 10. CDR3 sequence (DNA): TGTGCCAGCAGCGCACCGGGACTAGTGTTATCCTACGAGCAGTACTTC. This translates into CASSAPGLVLSYEQYF.

The rearrangement joins TRBV30 to TRBJ1-2; TRBD1 matches 8 bases. Germline trimming cut 0 bases from V and 4 bases from J; bases unmatched to any gene: 13. The CDR3 totals 17 residues. Germline V gene sequence: CDR1 GTSNPN, CDR2 SVGIG (reference sequence). The CDR3 DNA follows: TGTGCCTGGAGTGTATGGCAGGGGGCCACTATGGGCTATGGCTACACCTTC. This encodes CAWSVWQGATMGYGYTF.

CDR3: CASSRWAGTGDEKLFF. The CDR3 DNA reads as TGTGCCAGCAGTAGGTGGGCCGGGACAGGGGATGAAAAACTGTTTTTT. The chain recombines TRBV4-2 with TRBJ1-4, with TRBD1 matching 10 bases. Germline V lookup: CDR1 LGHNA, CDR2 YNFKEQ. CDR3 size: 16 residues. V trimming: 6 bases; J trimming: 6 bases; junction bases outside the gene matches: 10.

The V and J genes are TRBV11-3 and TRBJ2-7; D is undetermined. V was pared by 0 bases and J by 4 bases, with 7 bases between. CDR3 length: 13 amino acids. The germline gives CDR1 SGHNT, CDR2 YENEEA. The CDR3 loop reads CASSLDPGYEQYF. The CDR3 nucleotides are TGTGCCAGCAGCTTAGATCCCGGATACGAGCAGTACTTC.

Points on this clone: This same CDR3 is encoded by further DNA sequences in the sample. The chain couples TRBV28 to TRBJ1-1; TRBD1 matches 9 bases. After removal of 5 bases from V and 5 bases from J, the junction contained 9 bases not matched to a gene. The germline V gene encodes CDR1 MDHEN and CDR2 SYDVKM. The CDR3 has 15 residues. This chain's CDR3 is CASSPPGQGRTEAFF. For the CDR3, the DNA is TGTGCCAGCAGTCCACCGGGACAGGGAAGGACTGAAGCTTTCTTT.

J is TRBJ2-1 and V is TRBV6-5; no reliable D call. CDR3 length equals 13 residues. V lost 5 bases to trimming and J lost 6 bases, with 11 bases between them. CDR1 and CDR2 (germline): MNHEY, SVGAGI. As DNA, the CDR3 is TGTGCCAGCAGTCCATACGAAGGCAATGAGCAGTTCTTC. This encodes CASSPYEGNEQFF.

A word on this clone: A read error may produce the germline difference seen at one junction end. The chain has TRBV7-9 and TRBJ1-1; the D gene is possibly TRBD1 (5 bases). Germline V CDR1 and CDR2: SEHNR, FQNEAQ (reference sequence). CDR3 length: 14 residues. The CDR3 here is CTSSLFIGGTEAFF. CDR3 bases: TGTACCAGCAGCTTATTTATCGGGGGGACTGAAGCTTTCTTT.

The V call is TRBV30, the J call TRBJ2-1, with a weak D call TRBD2 (6 bases). The length of the CDR3 is 14 residues. In germline, CDR1 is GTSNPN, CDR2 SVGIG (reference sequence). The ends were cut back, 4 bases at V and 4 bases at J, with 14 bases in the middle. Written as DNA, the CDR3 is TGTGCCTGGATTTCGGAGGGAGAATACAATGAGCAGTTCTTC. It encodes CAWISEGEYNEQFF. Based on the CDR3 plus reference TRBV30 and TRBJ2-1, the full variable domain is SQTIHQWPATLVQPVGSPLSLECTVEGTSNPNLYWYRQAAGRGLQLLFYSVGIGQISSEVPQNLSASRPQDRQFILSSKKLLLSDSGFYLCAWISEGEYNEQFFGPGTRLTVL.

This rearrangement joins TRBV5-1 to TRBJ2-5; 10 bases fit TRBD2. The germline CDR1 and CDR2 sequences are SGHRS and YFSETQ. V was clipped by 4 bases and J by 2 bases; unmatched bases: 5. The CDR3 is 15 residues long. CDR3 residues: CASSKGLAVQETQYF. The CDR3 DNA reads as TGCGCCAGCAGCAAAGGACTAGCGGTACAAGAGACCCAGTACTTC.

This rearrangement joins TRBV10-3 to TRBJ1-2; a weak D match, TRBD1 (6 bases). Looked up from germline, CDR1 is ENHRY and CDR2 is SYGVKD. V gave up 8 bases and J gave up 8 bases, with 15 bases separating them. This CDR3 spans 12 amino acids. The CDR3 DNA reads as TGTGCCATCGGACTACAGGGACGGGGCTACACCTTC. It specifies CAIGLQGRGYTF.

This clone was recorded a few times. Other DNA sequences within the sample encode an identical CDR3. V gene TRBV7-9 combines with J gene TRBJ2-2, with 9 bases fitting TRBD1. V was pared by 5 bases and J by 1 base, with 2 bases of the junction left unmatched. This CDR3 spans 15 amino acids. Germline assignment: CDR1 SEHNR and CDR2 FQNEAQ (reference sequence). The CDR3 is CASSPGQGNTGELFF. CDR3 nucleotide sequence: TGTGCCAGCAGCCCGGGACAGGGGAACACCGGGGAGCTGTTTTTT.

The chain carries TRBV19 and TRBJ2-2; the D gene could be TRBD1 or TRBD2 (5 bases each). The CDR3 is 15 amino acids. From germline, CDR1 is LNHDA and CDR2 SQIVND (reference sequence). V lost 5 bases and J 0 bases, leaving 10 bases between the germline ends. The CDR3 loop is CASSSGPTNTGELFF. DNA of the CDR3: TGTGCCAGTAGTTCGGGGCCGACGAACACCGGGGAGCTGTTTTTT.

The sample holds one count of this clone. The genes are TRBV7-2 and TRBJ2-2; D gene unclear. The CDR3 contains 14 residues. The V end was cut by 3 bases, the J end by 8 bases, with 13 bases between. Germline lookup yields CDR1 SGHTA and CDR2 FQGNSA. CDR3 nucleotides: TGTGCCAGCAGCTTCGTTGCTAGTACGGGGGAGCTGTTTTTT. Residues: CASSFVASTGELFF.

This chain connects TRBV5-1 to TRBJ2-4, with a possible D match to TRBD1 (7 bases). CDR1 and CDR2 from the germline V gene are SGHRS and YFSETQ. Trimming removed 3 bases at V and 7 bases at J, with 8 bases between. This CDR3 is 12 amino acids long. CDR3 nucleotides: TGCGCCAGCAGCTCAGGGGGGAACATTCAGTACTTC. As protein: CASSSGGNIQYF.

The sample holds a few counts of this clone. The chain joins TRBV25-1 to TRBJ1-5; no clear D. The CDR3 is 14 residues long. Germline V lookup: CDR1 MGHDK, CDR2 SYGVNS. Trimming removed 6 bases at V and 2 bases at J, with 11 bases between. In DNA form, the CDR3 reads TGTGCCAGCAGCCAAGGGCTTGGCAATCAGCCCCAGCATTTT. As protein: CASSQGLGNQPQHF.

The genes are TRBV2 and TRBJ1-1; D is ambiguous. In germline, CDR1 is SNHLY, CDR2 FYNNEI. V gave up 2 bases and J gave up 3 bases, with 7 bases separating them. This CDR3 contains 13 residues. CDR3 sequence: CASSERTYTEAFF. In DNA form, the CDR3 reads TGTGCCAGCAGTGAACGTACCTACACTGAAGCTTTCTTT.

This rearrangement joins TRBV10-2 to TRBJ1-1; D is unclear. The V and J ends lost 2 bases and 0 bases respectively, with 10 bases between them. The CDR3 has 15 amino acids. Germline CDR1 WSHSY, CDR2 SAAADI. In nucleotides, the CDR3 is TGCGCCAGCAGTGAGACTCGGATCTTGAACACTGAAGCTTTCTTT. Translating it yields CASSETRILNTEAFF.

This clone has just one count. The chain combines TRBV18 with TRBJ1-5; D call uncertain. This CDR3 is built from 15 residues. V lost 3 bases to trimming and J lost 0 bases, with 9 bases between them. Germline V gene lookup returns CDR1 KGHSH and CDR2 LQKENI. Here the CDR3 DNA reads TGTGCCAGCTCACCCAGCCATAGTAGCAATCAGCCCCAGCATTTT. It encodes CASSPSHSSNQPQHF.

Turning to this clone: At the DNA level, this CDR3 is encoded by other sequences in the same sample as well. V usage is TRBV7-2 and J usage is TRBJ2-2, with D possibly TRBD1 on 6 matching bases. Trimming removed 3 bases from V and 4 bases from J, with 12 bases in between. There are 15 residues in the CDR3. CDR1 and CDR2 from the germline V gene are SGHTA and FQGNSA. The CDR3 coding sequence is TGTGCCAGCAGCTTCAAACAGGGCGGCACCGGGGAGCTGTTTTTT. It yields the protein CASSFKQGGTGELFF. Full variable domain (missing parts from reference TRBV7-2 and TRBJ2-2): GAGVSQSPSNKVTEKGKDVELRCDPISGHTALYWYRQSLGQGLEFLIYFQGNSAPDKSGLPSDRFSAERTGGSVSTLTIQRTQQEDSAVYLCASSFKQGGTGELFFGEGSRLTVL.